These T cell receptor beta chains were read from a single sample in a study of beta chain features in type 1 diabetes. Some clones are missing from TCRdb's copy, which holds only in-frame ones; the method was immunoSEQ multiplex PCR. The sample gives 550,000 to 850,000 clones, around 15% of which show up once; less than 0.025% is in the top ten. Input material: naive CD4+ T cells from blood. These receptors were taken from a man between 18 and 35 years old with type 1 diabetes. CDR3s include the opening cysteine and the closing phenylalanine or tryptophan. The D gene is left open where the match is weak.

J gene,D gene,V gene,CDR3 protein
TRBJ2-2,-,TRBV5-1,CASSASQNTGELFF
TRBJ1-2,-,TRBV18,CASSFGPGGGYTF
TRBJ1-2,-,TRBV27,CASSSPHNHGYTF
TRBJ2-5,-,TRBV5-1,CASGLRSQETQYF
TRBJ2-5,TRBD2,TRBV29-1,CSVEAGGRRYETQYF
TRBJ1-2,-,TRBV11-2,CASPGDPFSGYTF
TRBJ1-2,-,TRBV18,CASSPRGSGGYTF
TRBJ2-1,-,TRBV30,CAWSGTARRNEQFF
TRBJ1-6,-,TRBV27,CASSFRALEGSSPLHF
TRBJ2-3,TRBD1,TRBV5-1,CASSSDRGTQYF
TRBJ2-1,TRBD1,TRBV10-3,CAISTGQGENEQFF
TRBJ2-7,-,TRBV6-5,CASIPRGDGTYEQYF
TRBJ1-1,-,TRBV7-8,CASSTYKTEAFF